The sequence of this TCR beta chain was determined in a study of T cell responses to AZD1222 COVID-19 vaccine. This clone has only one observation. The CDR3 spans 10 residues. Trimming pared 6 bases from V and 4 bases from J, leaving 3 bases between. The germline V gene has CDR1 ENHRY and CDR2 SYGVKD. Only in-frame clones appear in the TCRdb table, and some are missing; sequencing was by immunoSEQ multiplex PCR. The sample holds roughly 100,000 clones, 89% seen once. The TCR was taken from an adult in good health. The V call is TRBV10-3, the J call TRBJ2-5; D gene unclear. Sequencing used peripheral blood, obtained on day 0 of AZD1222 vaccination. This CDR3 reads CAIRTETQYF. Here the CDR3 DNA reads TGTGCCATCAGAACAGAGACCCAGTACTTC.